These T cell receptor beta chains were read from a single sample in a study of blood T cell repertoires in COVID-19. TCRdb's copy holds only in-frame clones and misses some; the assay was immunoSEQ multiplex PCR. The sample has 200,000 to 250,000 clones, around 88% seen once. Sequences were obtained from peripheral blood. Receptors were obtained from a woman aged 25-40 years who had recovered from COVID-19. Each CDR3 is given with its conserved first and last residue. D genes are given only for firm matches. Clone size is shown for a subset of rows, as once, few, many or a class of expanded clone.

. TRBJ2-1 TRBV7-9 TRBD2 TGTGCCAGCAGCTTAGCTGGCGGGGGGTTCTACAATGAGCAGTTCTTC CASSLAGGGFYNEQFF
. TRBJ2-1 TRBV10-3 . TGTGCCATCAGTGAGTCGGGACTCTCCTACAATGAGCAGTTCTTC CAISESGLSYNEQFF
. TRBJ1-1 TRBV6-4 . TGTGCCAGCAGTGAGCAGGGGAACACTGAAGCTTTCTTT CASSEQGNTEAFF
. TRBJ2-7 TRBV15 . TGTGCCACCAGCACTCGTTCCCCCTACGAGCAGTACTTC CATSTRSPYEQYF
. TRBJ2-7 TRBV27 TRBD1 TGTGCCAGCAGTCCCATCCAGGGGGCACGGTCCTACGAGCAGTACTTC CASSPIQGARSYEQYF
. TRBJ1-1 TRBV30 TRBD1 TGTGCCTTCCCCCCATCAGGGGGCGCAAAGGGCACTGAAGCTTTCTTT CAFPPSGGAKGTEAFF
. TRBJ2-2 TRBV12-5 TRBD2 TGTGCTAGTGGTTTGGTCCCGGGACTAGCGGGGGGTTATCCGAACACCGGGGAGCTGTTTTTT CASGLVPGLAGGYPNTGELFF
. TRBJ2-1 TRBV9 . TGTGCCAGCAGCCTGTCCACAGGGAAGTTAAGCAATGAGCAGTTCTTC CASSLSTGKLSNEQFF
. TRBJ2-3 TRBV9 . TGTGCCAGCAGCGTAAGGTCAGGGTGGGCAGATACGCAGTATTTT CASSVRSGWADTQYF
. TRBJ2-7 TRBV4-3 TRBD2 TGCGCCAGCAGCGACGGACTAGGGTACGAGCAGTACTTC CASSDGLGYEQYF
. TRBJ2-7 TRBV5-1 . TGCGCCAGCAGCCCAGACAAACCTACGAGCGGGCAGTACTTC CASSPDKPTSGQYF
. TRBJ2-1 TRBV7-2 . TGTGCCAGCAGCTTAGTAGACTCAGACAATGAGCAGTTCTTC CASSLVDSDNEQFF
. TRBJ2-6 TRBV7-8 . TGTGCCAGCAGCTTAGGTCAAGGGGCCAACGTCCTGACTTTC CASSLGQGANVLTF
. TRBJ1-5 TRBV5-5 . TGTGCCAGCAGCTCACAGGGAAATCAGCCCCAGCATTTT CASSSQGNQPQHF
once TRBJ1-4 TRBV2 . TGTGCCAGTGGGGGACGACAGGTAAGGGTTTTT CASGGRQVRVF
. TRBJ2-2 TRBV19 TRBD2 TGTGCCAGTAGCCTAGCGGGGGGGCCCGGGGAGCTGTTTTTT CASSLAGGPGELFF
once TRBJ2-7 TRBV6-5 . TGTGCCAGCAGTCCCGGTGAACAGCCCTACGAGCAGTACTTC CASSPGEQPYEQYF
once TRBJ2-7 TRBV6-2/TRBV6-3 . TGTGCCAGCAGTTCTCGCACTGGAGGTCTCTACGAGCAGTACTTC CASSSRTGGLYEQYF
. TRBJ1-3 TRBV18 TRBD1 TGTGCCAGCTCACCAGGCACAGGGGGCGTAAACACCATATATTTT CASSPGTGGVNTIYF
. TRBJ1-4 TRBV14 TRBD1 TGTGCCAGCAGCCTCATGGGGACAGGGAGAAATGAAAAACTGTTTTTT CASSLMGTGRNEKLFF
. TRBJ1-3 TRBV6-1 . TGTGCCAGCAGTGAAGGGCAATCTGGAAACACCATATATTTT CASSEGQSGNTIYF
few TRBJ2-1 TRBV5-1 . TGCGCCAGCAGCTTGTCGAGGGACAATGAGCAGTTCTTC CASSLSRDNEQFF
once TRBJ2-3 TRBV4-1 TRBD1 TGCGCCAGCAGCCAGGGGACAGGGCTGTATACGCAGTATTTT CASSQGTGLYTQYF
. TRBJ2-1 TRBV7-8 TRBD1 TGTGCCAGCCGCACCGGGACAGGGGGCAATGAGCAGTTCTTC CASRTGTGGNEQFF
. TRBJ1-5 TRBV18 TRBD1 TGTGCCAGCTCACCGGCGGACAGGGGGGACAATCAGCCCCAGCATTTT CASSPADRGDNQPQHF
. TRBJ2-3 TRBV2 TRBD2 TGTGCAACCAGGGTCACTAGCGGCACAGATACGCAGTATTTT CATRVTSGTDTQYF
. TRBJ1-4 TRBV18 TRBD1 TGTGCCAGCTCACGAAATAAAGGGGACAGGGGCTCCCCGGCTGAAAAACTGTTTTTT CASSRNKGDRGSPAEKLFF
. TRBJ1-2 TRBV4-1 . TGCGCCAGCAGCCAAGTAGGAGAGAACTATGGCTACACCTTC CASSQVGENYGYTF
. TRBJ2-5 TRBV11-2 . TGTGCCAGCAGCTTAGGGCAGGGCATTCAGACCCAGTACTTC CASSLGQGIQTQYF
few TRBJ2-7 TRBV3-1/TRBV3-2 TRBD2 TGTGCCAGCAGCCACACAAGCGGGGGAGCCTACGAGCAGTACTTC CASSHTSGGAYEQYF
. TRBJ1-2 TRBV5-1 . TGCGCCAGCAGCTTGGAGGCCGGACAGAACTATGGCTACACCTTC CASSLEAGQNYGYTF
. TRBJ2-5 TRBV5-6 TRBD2 TGTGCCAGCAGCTTGTCAGGGACTAGCGCGAGAAAGACCCAGTACTTC CASSLSGTSARKTQYF
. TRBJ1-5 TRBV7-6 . TGTGCCAGCAGCCCCACGGGAAATGGCAATCAGCCCCAGCATTTT CASSPTGNGNQPQHF
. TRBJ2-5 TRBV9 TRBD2 TGTGCCAGCAGCGGGGGACTAGCTTATAGTGGAGAGACCCAGTACTTC CASSGGLAYSGETQYF
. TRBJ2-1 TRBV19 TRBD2 TGTGCCACCTTAGCGGGGGGTTACAATGAGCAGTTCTTC CATLAGGYNEQFF
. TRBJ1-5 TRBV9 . TGTGCCAGCAGCCCGGGTGCGTTGCCCCAGCATTTT CASSPGALPQHF
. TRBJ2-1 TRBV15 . TGTGCCACCAGCAGAGAGGCAGGGTCGTACAATGAGCAGTTCTTC CATSREAGSYNEQFF
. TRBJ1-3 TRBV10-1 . TGCGCCAGCAGTGAAGGGGCAACCGCTGGAAACACCATATATTTT CASSEGATAGNTIYF
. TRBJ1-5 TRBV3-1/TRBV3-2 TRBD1 TGTGCCAGCAGCCAATCAACAGGGGGCAATCAGCCCCAGCATTTT CASSQSTGGNQPQHF
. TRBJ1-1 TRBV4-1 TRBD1 TGCGCCAGCAGCCCTAGCCGGACAGGTCGAACTGAAGCTTTCTTT CASSPSRTGRTEAFF
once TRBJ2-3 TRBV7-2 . TGTGCCAGCAGCCAGCCTCCTACTAGGGATACGCAGTATTTT CASSQPPTRDTQYF
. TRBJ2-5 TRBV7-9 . TGTGCCAGCAGCTTAAACGGGGGGCCCGACCTGTACTTC CASSLNGGPDLYF
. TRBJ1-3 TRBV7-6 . TGTGCCAGCAGCCAGGGGTCCGTCTCTGGAAACACCATATATTTT CASSQGSVSGNTIYF
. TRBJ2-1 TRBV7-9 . TGTGCCAGCAGCGGCGACGGAAGCAGCGAGTTCTTC CASSGDGSSEFF
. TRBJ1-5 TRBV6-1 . TGTGCCAGCAGTGAGCTAGGTTCTCAGCCCCAGCATTTT CASSELGSQPQHF
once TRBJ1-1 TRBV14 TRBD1 TGTGCCAGCAGGAAGGGACAGGGAAGAACTGAAGCTTTCTTT CASRKGQGRTEAFF